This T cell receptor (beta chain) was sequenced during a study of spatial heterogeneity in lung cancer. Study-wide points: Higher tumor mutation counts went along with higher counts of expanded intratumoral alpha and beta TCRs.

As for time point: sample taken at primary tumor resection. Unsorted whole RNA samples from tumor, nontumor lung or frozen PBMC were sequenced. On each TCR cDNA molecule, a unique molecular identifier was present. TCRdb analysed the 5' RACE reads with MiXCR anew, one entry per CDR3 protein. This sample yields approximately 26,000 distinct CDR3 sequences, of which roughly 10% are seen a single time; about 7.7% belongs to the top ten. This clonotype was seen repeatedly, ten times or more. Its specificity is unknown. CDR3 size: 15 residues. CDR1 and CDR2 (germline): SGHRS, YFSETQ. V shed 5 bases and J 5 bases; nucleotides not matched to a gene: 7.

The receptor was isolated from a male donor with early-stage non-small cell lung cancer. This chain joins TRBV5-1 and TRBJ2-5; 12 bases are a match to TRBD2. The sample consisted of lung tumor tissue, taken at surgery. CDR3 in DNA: TGCGCCAGCAGATACGGACTAGCGGGGACTGAGACCCAGTACTTC. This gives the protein CASRYGLAGTETQYF.